This T cell receptor (beta chain) appears in the sequencing data of a study of naive and memory T cell subsets. CDR1 and CDR2 from the germline V gene are MGHRA and YSYEKL. The CDR3 contains 14 residues. Deletions cut 1 base from V and 0 bases from J, with 6 bases between. Study-level results: Gini index rose across naive, CM, EM and EMRA in CD4 and CD8.

About this clonotype: What it recognizes is unknown.

The beta constant-region primer was an equimolar mix of two oligonucleotides covering TRBC1 and TRBC2. Four rounds of PCR amplified the ligated cDNA using nested alpha and beta constant-region primers plus SP2. TCRdb re-called the UMI-ligation and nested PCR reads through MiXCR, storing one row per CDR3 protein. This table holds some 83,000 distinct CDR3 sequences, 8% to 9.5% found once. The V call is TRBV4-1, the J call TRBJ2-5, with D unresolved. This TCR came from a human donor in good health. The sequenced material came from naive CD8+ T cells from blood. CDR3 in DNA: TGCGCCAGCAGCCAAGGTGACTACCAAGAGACCCAGTACTTC. Translating gives CASSQGDYQETQYF.